This T cell receptor (beta chain) was recovered during a study of early T cells in non-severe SARS-CoV-2 infection. The germline V and J ends were trimmed by 5 bases and 5 bases, with 14 bases remaining between them. CDR3 length: 13 amino acids. Per the germline V gene, CDR1 is SGHNT and CDR2 is YYREEE (reference sequence). TCRdb used MiXCR to reprocess the 5' RACE reads, holding one entry per CDR3 protein. This sample has fewer than 110,000 distinct CDR3 sequences, with around 10% found just once. The material sequenced was whole blood. The rearrangement uses TRBV5-4 and TRBJ2-7, with D possibly matching TRBD2 (5 bases). The sequence was obtained from an adult who was a healthcare worker with PCR-confirmed SARS-CoV-2 infection or an uninfected control (not recorded which). The CDR3 DNA reads as TGTGCCAGCAGGCCCGGGGAGACGGACGAGCAGTACTTC. Translating gives CASRPGETDEQYF.